This T cell receptor beta chain was observed in a study of neurological immune-mediated disorders. The CDR3 contains 11 residues. Deletions cut 5 bases from V and 10 bases from J, with 10 bases between. CDR1 and CDR2 (germline): KGHSH, LQKENI. MiXCR, applied by TCRdb to the 5' RACE reads, yields one record per CDR3 protein. The data show tens of thousands of distinct CDR3 sequences, with 2.5% seen just once and nearly 2.5% held by the top ten. This clonotype was seen at least ten times. The specimen sequenced was PBMCs. This receptor was taken from a man aged 50 to 59 with multiple sclerosis. The rearrangement joins TRBV18 to TRBJ2-3; D is undetermined. DNA for the CDR3: TGTGCCAGCTCAGCTAATACTGCGCAGTATTTT. It is translated as CASSANTAQYF.